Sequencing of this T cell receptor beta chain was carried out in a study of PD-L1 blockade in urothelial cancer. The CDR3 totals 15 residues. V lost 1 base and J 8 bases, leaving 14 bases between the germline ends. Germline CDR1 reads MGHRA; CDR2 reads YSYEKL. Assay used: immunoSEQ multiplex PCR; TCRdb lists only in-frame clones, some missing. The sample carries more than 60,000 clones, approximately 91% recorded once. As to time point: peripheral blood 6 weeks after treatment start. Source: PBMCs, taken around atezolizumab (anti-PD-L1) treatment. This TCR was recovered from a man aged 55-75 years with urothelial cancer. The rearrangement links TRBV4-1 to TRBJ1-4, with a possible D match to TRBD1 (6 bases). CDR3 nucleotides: TGCGCCAGCAGCCAAGTTTGGGAGGGGGAGGAAAAACTGTTTTTT. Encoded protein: CASSQVWEGEEKLFF.